These T cell receptor beta chains were read from a single sample in a study of CXCR3-negative and CXCR3-positive naive CD8 T cells. TCRdb reprocessed the 5' RACE reads and keeps a single row for each CDR3 protein, giving no DNA. Its listing shows tens of thousands of distinct CDR3 sequences. Sequencing input: naive CXCR3+ CD8+ T cells from blood. All receptors come from a human donor in good health. Some clones in this sample may be carry-over from other donors' samples. CDR3s include the opening cysteine and the closing phenylalanine or tryptophan.

TRBJ2-3,15,TRBV28,CASSLGQGVTDTQYF
TRBJ1-4,17,TRBV7-9,CASRPYVDLTRDEKLFF
TRBJ2-4,18,TRBV11-2,CASSPTVTSGGAKNIQYF
TRBJ2-2,14,TRBV6-1,CASEDRKNTGELFF
TRBJ2-1,17,TRBV6-6,CASSLSPETGGWNEQFF
TRBJ2-3,15,TRBV28,CASSFREARTDTQYF
TRBJ2-3,16,TRBV20-1,CSALKGGAHSTDTQYF
TRBJ2-1,16,TRBV5-6,CASSLPDGELYNEQFF
TRBJ2-1,12,TRBV5-1,CASSLGGDEQFF
TRBJ2-6,17,TRBV29-1,CSVEEGLVGSGANVLTF
TRBJ1-1,14,TRBV20-1,CSAHRGALNTEAFF
TRBJ2-5,14,TRBV24-1,CATSHVDSQETQYF
TRBJ1-5,14,TRBV19,CASSITGGDQPQHF
TRBJ2-3,18,TRBV5-1,CASSLGTGLATSTDTQYF
TRBJ1-2,16,TRBV25-1,CASSEYFPTGAYGYTF
TRBJ2-1,13,TRBV20-1,CSAATSAYNEQFF
TRBJ1-4,14,TRBV5-6,CASSWDRENEKLFF
TRBJ2-2,14,TRBV28,CASSTGGNTGELFF
TRBJ1-1,13,TRBV19,CASTKTENTEAFF
TRBJ2-2,17,TRBV7-2,CASSLPPFLENTGELVF
TRBJ1-2,15,TRBV28,CATENERDISYGYTF
TRBJ1-4,11,TRBV7-9,CASSLDGRSKF
TRBJ1-1,16,TRBV29-1,CSVVPGQGAAGTEAFF
TRBJ2-6,19,TRBV10-3,CAISDPLGQSHSGANVLTF
TRBJ1-3,13,TRBV29-1,CSVTGISGNTIYF
TRBJ1-1,14,TRBV2,CASSRGQGVTEAFF
TRBJ2-7,16,TRBV3-1,CASSAPAGSLPYEQYF
TRBJ2-1,15,TRBV28,CASSYLAGSYNEQFF
TRBJ2-7,12,TRBV6-5,CARSYSGYEQYF
TRBJ2-7,14,TRBV7-8,CASTPGVGLYEQYF
TRBJ1-6,14,TRBV7-6,CASSTEGYGSPLHF
TRBJ2-1,17,TRBV15,CATSSEGPLNSYNEQFF
TRBJ1-6,16,TRBV3-1,CASSQSGTADNSPLHF
TRBJ1-2,14,TRBV28,CASSLPRDGYGYTF
TRBJ2-7,16,TRBV28,CASSSSLWDRNYEQYF
TRBJ2-1,13,TRBV7-9,CASRPGIPNEQFF
TRBJ1-1,17,TRBV19,CASRPRGTASVNTEAFF
TRBJ2-7,13,TRBV6-2/TRBV6-3,CASRGDSRYEQYF
TRBJ2-5,16,TRBV3-1,CASSQDGLAGAETQYF
TRBJ2-7,14,TRBV3-1,CASSQGRGYYEQYF
TRBJ2-1,16,TRBV7-9,CASSSETRGFGDEQFF
TRBJ1-4,16,TRBV4-3,CASSQDSDSDNEKLFF
TRBJ2-7,16,TRBV6-6,CASSYSSAGPVDEQYF
TRBJ2-7,11,TRBV27,CASKGGYEQYF
TRBJ2-7,12,TRBV29-1,CSVGLAGDEQYF
TRBJ1-2,15,TRBV6-1,CASSESGDSSRGYTF
TRBJ2-3,14,TRBV7-3,CASSRAGGTDTQYF
TRBJ2-7,14,TRBV28,CASSSLGQIYEQYF
TRBJ2-3,18,TRBV27,CASSLSPSGAWGADTQYF
TRBJ1-6,13,TRBV10-3,CAILDRGQSPLHF